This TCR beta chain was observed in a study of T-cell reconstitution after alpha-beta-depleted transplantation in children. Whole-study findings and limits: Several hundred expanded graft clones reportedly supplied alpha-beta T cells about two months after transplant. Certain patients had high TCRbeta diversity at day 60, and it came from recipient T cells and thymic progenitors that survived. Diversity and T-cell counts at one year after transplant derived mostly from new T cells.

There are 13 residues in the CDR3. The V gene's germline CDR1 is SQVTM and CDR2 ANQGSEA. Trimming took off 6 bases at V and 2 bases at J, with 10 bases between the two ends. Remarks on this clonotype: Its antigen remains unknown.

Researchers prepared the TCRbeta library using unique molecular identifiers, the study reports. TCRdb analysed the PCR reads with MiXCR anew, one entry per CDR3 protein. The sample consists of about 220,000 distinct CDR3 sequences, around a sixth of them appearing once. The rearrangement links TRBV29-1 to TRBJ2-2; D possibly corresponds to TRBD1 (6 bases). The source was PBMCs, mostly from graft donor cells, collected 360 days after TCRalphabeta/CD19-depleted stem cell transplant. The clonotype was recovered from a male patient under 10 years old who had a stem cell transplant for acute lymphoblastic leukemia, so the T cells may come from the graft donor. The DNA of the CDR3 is TGCAGCGTCGGACAGAGCAACACCGGGGAGCTGTTTTTT. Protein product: CSVGQSNTGELFF.